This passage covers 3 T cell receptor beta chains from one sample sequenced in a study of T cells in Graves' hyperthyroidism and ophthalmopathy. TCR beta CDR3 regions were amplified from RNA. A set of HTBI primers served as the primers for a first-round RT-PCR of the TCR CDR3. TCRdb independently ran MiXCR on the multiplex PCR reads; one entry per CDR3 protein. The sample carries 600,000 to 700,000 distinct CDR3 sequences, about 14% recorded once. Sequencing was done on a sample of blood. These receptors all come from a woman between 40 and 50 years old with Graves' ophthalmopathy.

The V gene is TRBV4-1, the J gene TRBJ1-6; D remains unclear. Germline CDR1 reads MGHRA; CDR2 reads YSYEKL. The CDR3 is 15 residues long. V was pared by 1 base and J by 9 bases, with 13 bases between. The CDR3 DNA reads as TGCGCCAGCAGCCAAGTGGTGGCCGAGGGTTCACCCCTCCACTTT. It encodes CASSQVVAEGSPLHF.

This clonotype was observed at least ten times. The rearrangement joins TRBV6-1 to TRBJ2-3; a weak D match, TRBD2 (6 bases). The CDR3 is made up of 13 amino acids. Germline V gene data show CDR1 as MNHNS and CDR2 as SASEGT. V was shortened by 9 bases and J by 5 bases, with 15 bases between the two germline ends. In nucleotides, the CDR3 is TGTGCCAGTGCACGGGAGTGGGAAGATACGCAGTATTTT. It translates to CASAREWEDTQYF.

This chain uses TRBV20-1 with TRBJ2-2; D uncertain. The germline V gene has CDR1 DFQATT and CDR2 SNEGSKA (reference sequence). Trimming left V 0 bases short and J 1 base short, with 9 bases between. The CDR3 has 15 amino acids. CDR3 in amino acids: CSARDVDENTGELFF. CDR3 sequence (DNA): TGCAGTGCTAGAGATGTAGACGAGAACACCGGGGAGCTGTTTTTT.